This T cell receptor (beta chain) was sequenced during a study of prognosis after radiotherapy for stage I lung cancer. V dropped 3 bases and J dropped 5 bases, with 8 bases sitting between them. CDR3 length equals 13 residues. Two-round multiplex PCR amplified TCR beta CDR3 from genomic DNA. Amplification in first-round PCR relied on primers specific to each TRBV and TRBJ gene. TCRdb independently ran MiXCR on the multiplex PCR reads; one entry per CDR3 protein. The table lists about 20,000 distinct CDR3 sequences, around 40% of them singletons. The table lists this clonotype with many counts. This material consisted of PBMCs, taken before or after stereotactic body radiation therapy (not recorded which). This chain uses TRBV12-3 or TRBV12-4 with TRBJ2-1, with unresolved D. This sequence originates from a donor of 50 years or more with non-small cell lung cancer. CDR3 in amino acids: CASSFGRDNEQFF. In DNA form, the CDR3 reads TGTGCCAGCAGTTTTGGTAGGGACAATGAGCAGTTCTTC.